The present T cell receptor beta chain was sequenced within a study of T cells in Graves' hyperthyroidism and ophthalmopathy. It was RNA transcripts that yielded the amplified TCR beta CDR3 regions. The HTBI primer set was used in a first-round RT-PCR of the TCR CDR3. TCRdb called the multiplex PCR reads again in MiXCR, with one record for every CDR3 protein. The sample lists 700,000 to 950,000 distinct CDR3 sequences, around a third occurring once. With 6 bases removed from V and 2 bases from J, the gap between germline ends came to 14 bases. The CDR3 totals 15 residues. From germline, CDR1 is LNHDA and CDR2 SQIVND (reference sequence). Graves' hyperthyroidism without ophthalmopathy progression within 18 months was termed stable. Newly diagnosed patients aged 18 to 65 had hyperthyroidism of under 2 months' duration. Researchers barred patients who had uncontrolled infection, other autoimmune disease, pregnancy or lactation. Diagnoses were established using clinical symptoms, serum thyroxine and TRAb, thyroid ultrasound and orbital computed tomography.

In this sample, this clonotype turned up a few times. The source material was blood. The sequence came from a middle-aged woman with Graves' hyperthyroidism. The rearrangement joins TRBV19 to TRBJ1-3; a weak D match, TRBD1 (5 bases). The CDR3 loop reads CASRILDNAGNTIYF. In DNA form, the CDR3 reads TGTGCCAGTAGGATATTGGACAACGCTGGAAACACCATATATTTT.